One sample yielded the 31 T cell receptor beta chains listed below, sequenced in a study of tumor-infiltrating lymphocytes in primary liver carcinoma. Unsorted whole blood yielded blood RNA, and germline DNA was extracted as well. TCR beta cDNA was prepared out of approximately 470 ng total RNA by means of a constant-region primer. Researchers made the TCR beta libraries by running three nested multiplex PCR rounds with slightly modified ARM-PCR. Forward primers for TRBV1-TRBV30 and a C-beta reverse primer served the first two PCR rounds, at around 11 cycles each. TCRdb re-derived calls from the multiplex PCR reads in MiXCR, one entry per CDR3 protein. The profile shows approximately 330,000 distinct CDR3 sequences, 65% of them singletons. The source material was peripheral blood. These receptor sequences come from a middle-aged man with primary liver carcinoma and hepatitis B virus infection.

This clonotype was counted only a few times. The chain uses TRBV6-6 and TRBJ2-7; D assignment may be TRBD1 or TRBD2 (5 bases each). The CDR3 extends over 14 amino acids. Looked up from germline, CDR1 is MNHNY and CDR2 is SVGAGI (reference sequence). Trimming removed 7 bases at V and 5 bases at J, with 18 bases between. The chain's CDR3 is CASNQRGPGDEQYF. The CDR3 DNA reads TGTGCCAGCAATCAGAGGGGCCCCGGGGACGAGCAGTACTTC.

Details on this clonotype: Germline and junction disagree at one end, which may indicate a read error. The CDR3, as DNA: TGTGCCAGCCATGCCCAATCCCTTAGCTCCTACGTGCAGTACTTC. Translation: CASHAQSLSSYVQYF. The chain couples TRBV6-6 to TRBJ2-7; D remains ambiguous. The V gene's germline CDR1 is MNHNY and CDR2 SVGAGI (reference sequence). The CDR3 covers 15 residues.

With respect to this clonotype: The final CDR3 position lacks the conserved phenylalanine or tryptophan, pointing to a likely read error. The chain is built from TRBV12-3 or TRBV12-4 and TRBJ1-1; TRBD1 matches at 11 bases. The CDR3 contains 15 residues. CDR3 coding DNA: TGTGCCGGCAGCCCTGGACAGGGGGCGGTCACTGAAGCTTTCCTT. As protein: CAGSPGQGAVTEAFL.

On this clonotype itself: Since no conserved phenylalanine or tryptophan closes the CDR3, a read error is the likely cause. The chain uses TRBV11-3 and TRBJ1-5; no definite D call. Per the germline V gene, CDR1 is SGHNT and CDR2 is YENEEA. CDR3 length equals 12 residues. The CDR3 loop reads CASSLGDQTQHL. The CDR3 DNA follows: TGTGCCAGCAGCTTAGGCGATCAGACCCAGCATTTA.

This clonotype has a count of ten or more. This chain links TRBV29-1 with TRBJ2-7; 8 bases map to TRBD2. Trimming took 7 bases from V and 6 from J; bases not matched to a gene: 8. CDR3 size: 12 residues. Germline V gene lookup returns CDR1 SQVTM and CDR2 ANQGSEA. The CDR3 sequence: CSGLAGNREQYF. CDR3 DNA: TGCAGCGGCTTAGCGGGAAATCGCGAGCAGTACTTC.

This chain joins TRBV6-5 and TRBJ2-7; D is undetermined. CDR3 length: 12 residues. Looked up from germline, CDR1 is MNHEY and CDR2 is SVGAGI. V lost 5 bases and J lost 4, with 9 bases in between. The CDR3 DNA follows: TGTGCCAGCAGTAAGACAAGGTACGAGCAGTACTTC. The encoded protein is CASSKTRYEQYF.

This chain uses TRBV6-2 or TRBV6-3 with TRBJ2-7, with TRBD1 matching over 11 bases. V lost 5 bases to trimming and J lost 3 bases; unmatched junction nucleotides: 18. The CDR3 contains 19 residues. Per germline, CDR1 MNHEY and CDR2 SVGEGT. The CDR3 sequence: CASSELGDRGTTELYEQYF. The CDR3 nucleotides read TGTGCCAGCAGTGAACTGGGGGACAGGGGGACCACAGAGCTCTACGAGCAGTACTTC.

As regards this clonotype: This may stem from a read error, because a much larger clone lies one nucleotide away. V and J are TRBV12-3 or TRBV12-4 and TRBJ2-1; TRBD2 matches at 9 bases. J lost 9 bases, V lost 5 bases, and 11 bases had no gene match. This CDR3 spans 15 amino acids. The DNA for the CDR3 is TGTGCCAGCAGTGCTTTATTAGCGGGAGTGGGTGAGCAGTTCTTC. Its translation: CASSALLAGVGEQFF.

The chain has TRBV5-4 and TRBJ2-2; TRBD1 matches at 8 bases. Germline V lookup: CDR1 SGHNT, CDR2 YYREEE (reference sequence). V gave up 0 bases and J gave up 8 bases; unmatched junction bases: 3. CDR3 length: 14 residues. For the CDR3, the DNA is TGTGCCAGCAGCTTGGGACAGGGGATAGGGGAGCTGTTTTTT. Residues: CASSLGQGIGELFF.

About this clonotype: One junction end does not reproduce the germline sequence, and a read error may be involved. The rearrangement uses TRBV5-1 and TRBJ2-1, with D perhaps given as TRBD1 or TRBD2 (5 bases each). The CDR3 contains 15 residues. Per the germline V gene, CDR1 is SGHRS and CDR2 is YFSETQ. CDR3 sequence reads: CANSLEGNGGNEQFF. The DNA for the CDR3 is TGCGCCAACAGCTTGGAAGGGAATGGGGGAAATGAGCAGTTCTTC.

A word on this clonotype: Mismatch with germline at one junction end may stem from a read error. The chain links TRBV6-5 to TRBJ1-6; D is ambiguous. CDR1 and CDR2 from the germline V gene are MNHEY and SVGAGI. This CDR3 is 16 amino acids long. The CDR3 reads CVSSDPPQENNSPLHF. The CDR3 coding sequence is TGTGTCAGCAGCGATCCGCCCCAGGAAAATAATTCACCCCTCCACTTT.

This clonotype has just one count. In this CDR3 the conserved last residue, phenylalanine or tryptophan, is missing, so a read error is likely. V usage is TRBV2 and J usage is TRBJ2-1, with a possible D match to TRBD2 (6 bases). V was cut by 1 base and J by 4 bases, with 11 bases left in between. The CDR3 is 15 residues long. Germline loops: CDR1 SNHLY, CDR2 FYNNEI. The CDR3 loop reads CASSEVVSGYNEQFL. In DNA, the CDR3 is TGTGCCAGCAGTGAAGTGGTTAGCGGATACAATGAGCAGTTCCTC.

Only one count was recorded for this clonotype. Sequence at one end of the junction differs from germline and may be a read error. The genes are TRBV11-1 and TRBJ2-1, with D tentatively TRBD2 (7 bases). In germline, CDR1 is SGHAT, CDR2 FQDESV (reference sequence). The CDR3 covers 14 residues. The CDR3 bases are TGTGCCGGCAGTCGATGCGGGGGCCGGAATGAGCAGTTCTTC. It codes for CAGSRCGGRNEQFF.

The V and J genes are TRBV2 and TRBJ2-2, with 11 bases fitting TRBD2. This CDR3 comprises 14 residues. The V segment lost 6 bases and the J segment 7 bases; nucleotides outside the gene matches: 4. Germline V gives CDR1 SNHLY, CDR2 FYNNEI. For the CDR3, the DNA is TGTGCCAGCAGGGCCGGGACTAGCGGCGGGGAGCTGTTTTTT. It translates to CASRAGTSGGELFF.

This clonotype was counted many times. The chain joins TRBV6-5 to TRBJ2-7, with 10 bases aligning to TRBD2. V lost 5 bases and J lost 4; bases outside the gene matches: 8. The CDR3 is 15 residues long. From germline, CDR1 is MNHEY and CDR2 SVGAGI. CDR3 sequence: CASSTEREGPYEQYF. Here the CDR3 DNA reads TGTGCCAGCAGTACAGAGCGGGAGGGCCCATACGAGCAGTACTTC.

Remarks on this clonotype: Because the CDR3 is missing its conserved closing phenylalanine or tryptophan, this is likely a read error. This rearrangement joins TRBV11-2 to TRBJ1-6, with D uncertain. The ends were cut back, 7 bases at V and 13 bases at J, with 23 bases in the middle. The CDR3 extends over 15 amino acids. The germline V gene encodes CDR1 SGHAT and CDR2 FQNNGV. The CDR3 sequence: CASIPEGREGSPLHV. The DNA for the CDR3 is TGTGCCAGCATCCCAGAAGGGCGGGAAGGTTCGCCCCTCCACGTT.

In this sample, this clonotype turned up a few times. This CDR3 is CAWSLGGGNEKLFF. CDR3 nucleotide sequence: TGTGCCTGGAGTCTGGGAGGGGGGAATGAAAAACTGTTTTTT. This sequence joins TRBV30 and TRBJ1-4; D possibly corresponds to TRBD1 (6 bases). The V and J ends lost 2 bases and 5 bases respectively, with 12 bases between them. In germline, CDR1 is GTSNPN, CDR2 SVGIG (reference sequence). The CDR3 runs to 14 residues.

This clonotype has at least ten counts. J is TRBJ2-3 and V is TRBV5-5; no definite D call. The V and J ends lost 0 bases and 4 bases respectively, with 6 bases between them. From germline, CDR1 is SGHKS and CDR2 YYEKEE (reference sequence). This CDR3 spans 13 amino acids. The CDR3 DNA reads as TGTGCCAGCAGCTTGGAAGGCGCAGATACGCAGTATTTT. Its translation: CASSLEGADTQYF.

The V gene is TRBV11-2, the J gene TRBJ2-2; D ambiguous. The CDR3 spans 13 residues. The germline V and J ends were trimmed by 3 bases and 7 bases, with 9 bases remaining between them. Germline-derived CDR1 and CDR2 are SGHAT and FQNNGV. In DNA, the CDR3 is TGTGCCAGCAGCTTGAAAGTAATCGGGGAGCTGTTTTTT. Residues: CASSLKVIGELFF.

This clonotype has just a few counts. V usage is TRBV5-1 and J usage is TRBJ2-1, with a possible D match to TRBD2 (5 bases). The CDR3 totals 15 residues. Trimming stripped 0 bases from V and 6 bases from J, with 13 bases between. CDR1 is SGHRS, CDR2 YFSETQ, per germline. CDR3 residues: CASSLAARAGNEQFF. In DNA form, the CDR3 reads TGCGCCAGCAGCTTGGCTGCGAGGGCAGGCAATGAGCAGTTCTTC. Based on the CDR3 plus reference TRBV5-1 and TRBJ2-1, the full variable domain is KAGVTQTPRYLIKTRGQQVTLSCSPISGHRSVSWYQQTPGQGLQFLFEYFSETQRNKGNFPGRFSGRQFSNSRSEMNVSTLELGDSALYLCASSLAARAGNEQFFGPGTRLTVL.

The count of this clonotype is one. A much bigger clone sits one base away, suggesting this may be a read error. The chain combines TRBV4-1 with TRBJ1-1; D is unresolved. The CDR3 consists of 13 residues. Germline V gives CDR1 MGHRA, CDR2 YSYEKL. Here the CDR3 reads CASSQVSGDEALF. Here the CDR3 DNA reads TGCGCCAGCAGCCAAGTTTCTGGGGATGAAGCTCTCTTT.

Details on this clonotype: Sequence at one end of the junction differs from germline and may be a read error. The CDR3 here is CANSLEGDTTYEQYF. In DNA form, the CDR3 reads TGCGCCAACAGCTTGGAGGGGGACACCACCTACGAGCAGTACTTC. V usage is TRBV5-1 and J usage is TRBJ2-7; perhaps D is TRBD1 or TRBD2 (6 bases each). The CDR3 spans 15 residues. Germline-derived CDR1 and CDR2 are SGHRS and YFSETQ.

The CDR3 DNA reads as TGTGCCACCAGCAATTGGACTAGCGGGGGCAATGAGCAGTTCTTC. It encodes CATSNWTSGGNEQFF. The chain couples TRBV15 to TRBJ2-1; the match to TRBD2 covers 13 bases. CDR1 is LNHNV, CDR2 YYDKDF, per germline (reference sequence). This CDR3 spans 15 amino acids. J lost 6 bases, V lost 4 bases, and 3 bases had no gene match.

Comment on this clonotype: A much larger clone lies one base from this, so it may be a read error. The chain carries TRBV12-3 or TRBV12-4 and TRBJ2-5; 7 bases fit TRBD1. Losses at the gene ends were 5 bases for V and 7 bases for J; bases not matched to a gene: 10. The CDR3 has 14 residues. The CDR3 nucleotides are TGTGCCAGCAGTCCCGAAAGGGGGCAGGGGACCCAGTACTTC. Translating it yields CASSPERGQGTQYF.

Worth noting for this clonotype: A much larger clone differs by one base, so this may be a read error. The chain uses TRBV12-3 or TRBV12-4 and TRBJ2-1, with D perhaps given as TRBD1 or TRBD2 (5 bases each). This CDR3 has 15 residues. Here the CDR3 reads CVSSFGDDFYNEQFF. As DNA, the CDR3 is TGTGTCAGCAGTTTCGGGGACGACTTCTACAATGAGCAGTTCTTC.

This sequence joins TRBV5-5 and TRBJ2-1; D unresolved. The V gene lost 0 bases and the J gene lost 9 bases, with 10 bases spanning the gap. The CDR3 contains 13 residues. CDR1 and CDR2 from the germline V gene are SGHKS and YYEKEE (reference sequence). For the CDR3, the DNA is TGTGCCAGCAGCTTGGGCAGTTCTATTGAGCAGTTCTTC. This translates into CASSLGSSIEQFF.

About this clonotype: Given a much more abundant clone one base away, this may be a read error. Because it lacks the conserved phenylalanine or tryptophan at the end, this CDR3 is likely a read error. The chain is built from TRBV10-3 and TRBJ2-3; D may be TRBD1 (5 bases). This CDR3 contains 15 residues. From germline, CDR1 is ENHRY and CDR2 SYGVKD. The ends were cut back, 5 bases at V and 2 bases at J, with 14 bases in the middle. CDR3 DNA sequence: TGTGCCATCAGTTCCCCGGCAGGGAACACAGATACGCAGTATCTT. Amino acid sequence: CAISSPAGNTDTQYL.

In the case of this clonotype: No conserved phenylalanine or tryptophan is present at the end of the CDR3, so a read error is the likely explanation. This chain joins TRBV11-2 and TRBJ2-7; D remains ambiguous. CDR1 and CDR2 (germline): SGHAT, FQNNGV. The CDR3 is 11 residues long. CDR3 amino acids: CASSGSCEQYL. The CDR3 DNA reads as TGTGCCAGCAGTGGTTCCTGCGAGCAGTACCTC.

Concerning this clonotype: A much larger clone differs from this one at a single base, so this may be a read error. The rearrangement joins TRBV4-3 to TRBJ2-2; possible D gene TRBD2, 5 bases. Germline CDR1 is LGHNA and CDR2 is YSLEER. The CDR3 contains 11 residues. CDR3 residues: CASSQPGELVF. The CDR3 nucleotides are TGCGCCAGCAGCCAACCCGGGGAGCTGGTTTTT.

This clonotype was detected a few times. This chain links TRBV30 with TRBJ1-6; D not resolved. The ends were cut back, 3 bases at V and 4 bases at J, with 4 bases in the middle. The CDR3 contains 12 residues. Germline V CDR1 and CDR2: GTSNPN, SVGIG (reference sequence). The CDR3 bases are TGTGCCTGGAGGGAATATAATTCACCCCTCCACTTT. This sequence encodes CAWREYNSPLHF.

This clonotype turned up a few times. The chain has TRBV6-5 and TRBJ1-1; TRBD1 aligns across 9 bases. Germline CDR1 MNHEY, CDR2 SVGAGI. The CDR3 covers 19 residues. V trimming: 6 bases; J trimming: 1 base; junction bases outside the gene matches: 18. CDR3 sequence (DNA): TGTGCCAGCAGCTACCTCTATACAGGGGGCCTGAGTCAGAACACTGAAGCTTTCTTT. Its translation: CASSYLYTGGLSQNTEAFF.